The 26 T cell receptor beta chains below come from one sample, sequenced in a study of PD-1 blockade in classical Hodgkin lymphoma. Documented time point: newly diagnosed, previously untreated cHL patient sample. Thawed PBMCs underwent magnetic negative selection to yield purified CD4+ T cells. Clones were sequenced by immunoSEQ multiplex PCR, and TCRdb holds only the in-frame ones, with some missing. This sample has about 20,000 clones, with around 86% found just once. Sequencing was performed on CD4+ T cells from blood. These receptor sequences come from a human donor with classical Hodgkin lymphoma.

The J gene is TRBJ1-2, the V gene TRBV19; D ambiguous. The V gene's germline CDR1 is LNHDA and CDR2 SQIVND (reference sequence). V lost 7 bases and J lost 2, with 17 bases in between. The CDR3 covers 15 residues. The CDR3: CASTSGNRLNYGYTF. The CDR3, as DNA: TGTGCCAGTACCTCGGGGAACCGCCTCAACTATGGCTACACCTTC.

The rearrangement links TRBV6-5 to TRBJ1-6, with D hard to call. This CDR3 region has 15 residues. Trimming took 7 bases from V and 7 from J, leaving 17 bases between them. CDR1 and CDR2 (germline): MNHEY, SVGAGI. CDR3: CASTHSGGGNSPLHF. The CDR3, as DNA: TGTGCCAGCACACACTCCGGTGGAGGGAATTCACCCCTCCACTTT.

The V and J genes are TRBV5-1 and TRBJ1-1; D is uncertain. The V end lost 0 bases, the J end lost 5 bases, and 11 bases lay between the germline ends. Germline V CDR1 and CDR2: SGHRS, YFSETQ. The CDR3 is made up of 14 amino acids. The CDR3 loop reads CASSLGATVTEAFF. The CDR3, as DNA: TGCGCCAGCAGCTTGGGGGCCACGGTAACTGAAGCTTTCTTT.

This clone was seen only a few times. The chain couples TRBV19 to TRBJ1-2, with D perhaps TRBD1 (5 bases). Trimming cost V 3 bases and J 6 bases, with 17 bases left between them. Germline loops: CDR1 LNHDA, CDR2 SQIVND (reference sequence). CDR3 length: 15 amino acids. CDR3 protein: CASSIEKSLGHGYTF. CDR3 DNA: TGTGCCAGTAGTATTGAGAAGAGTCTGGGGCATGGCTACACCTTC.

The CDR3 bases are TGTGCCAGCAGTGAATGGGATCAGTATAATTCACCCCTCCACTTT. It encodes CASSEWDQYNSPLHF. The V call is TRBV2, the J call TRBJ1-6; D unresolved. V lost 2 bases and J lost 4, with 9 bases in between. CDR3 length equals 15 residues. The germline gives CDR1 SNHLY, CDR2 FYNNEI.

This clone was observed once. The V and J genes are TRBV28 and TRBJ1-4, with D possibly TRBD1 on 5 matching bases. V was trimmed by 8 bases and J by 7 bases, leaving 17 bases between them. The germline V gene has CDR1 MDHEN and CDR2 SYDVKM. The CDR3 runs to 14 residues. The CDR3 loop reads CASRPGGVSEKLFF. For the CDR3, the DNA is TGTGCCAGCCGCCCGGGGGGTGTGAGTGAAAAACTGTTTTTT. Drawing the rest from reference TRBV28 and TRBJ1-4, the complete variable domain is DVKVTQSSRYLVKRTGEKVFLECVQDMDHENMFWYRQDPGLGLRLIYFSYDVKMKEKGDIPEGYSVSREKKERFSLILESASTNQTSMYLCASRPGGVSEKLFFGSGTQLSVL.

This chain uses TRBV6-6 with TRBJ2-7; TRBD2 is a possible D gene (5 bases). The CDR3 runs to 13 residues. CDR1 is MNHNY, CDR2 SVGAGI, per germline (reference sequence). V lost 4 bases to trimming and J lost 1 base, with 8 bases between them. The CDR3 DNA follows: TGTGCCAGCAGTTGGGGAGATTCCTACGAGCAGTACTTC. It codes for CASSWGDSYEQYF.

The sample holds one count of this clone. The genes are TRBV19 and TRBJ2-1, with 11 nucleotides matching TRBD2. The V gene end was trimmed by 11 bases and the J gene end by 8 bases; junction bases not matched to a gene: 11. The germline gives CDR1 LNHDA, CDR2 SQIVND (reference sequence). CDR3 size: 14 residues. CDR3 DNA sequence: TGTGCCTCGGCCGGGACTAGCGGTCGTGATGAGCAGTTCTTC. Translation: CASAGTSGRDEQFF. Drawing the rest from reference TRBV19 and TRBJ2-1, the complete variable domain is DGGITQSPKYLFRKEGQNVTLSCEQNLNHDAMYWYRQDPGQGLRLIYYSQIVNDFQKGDIAEGYSVSREKKESFPLTVTSAQKNPTAFYLCASAGTSGRDEQFFGPGTRLTVL.

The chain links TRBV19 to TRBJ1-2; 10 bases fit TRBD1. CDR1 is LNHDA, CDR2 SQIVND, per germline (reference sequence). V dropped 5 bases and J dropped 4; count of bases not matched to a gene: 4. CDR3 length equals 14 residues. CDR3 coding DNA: TGTGCCAGTAGTCCCGGGACAGGGGCCTATGGCTACACCTTC. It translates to CASSPGTGAYGYTF. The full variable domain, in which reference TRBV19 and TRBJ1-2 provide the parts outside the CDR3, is DGGITQSPKYLFRKEGQNVTLSCEQNLNHDAMYWYRQDPGQGLRLIYYSQIVNDFQKGDIAEGYSVSREKKESFPLTVTSAQKNPTAFYLCASSPGTGAYGYTFGSGTRLTVV.

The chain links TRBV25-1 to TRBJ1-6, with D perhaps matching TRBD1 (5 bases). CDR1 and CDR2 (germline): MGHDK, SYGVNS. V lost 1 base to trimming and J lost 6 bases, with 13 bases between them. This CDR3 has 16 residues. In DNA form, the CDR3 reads TGTGCCAGCAGTGAATTTCAGGGAAGGGGTAATTCACCCCTCCACTTT. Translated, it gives CASSEFQGRGNSPLHF.

Written as DNA, the CDR3 is TGTGCCAGTAGGGGTCTAGCGGGCACAGATACGCAGTATTTT. This translates into CASRGLAGTDTQYF. This chain uses TRBV19 with TRBJ2-3, with 7 bases matching TRBD2. CDR1 LNHDA and CDR2 SQIVND come from the germline V gene (reference sequence). CDR3 size: 14 residues. V lost 6 bases to trimming and J lost 1 base; unmatched junction nucleotides: 4.

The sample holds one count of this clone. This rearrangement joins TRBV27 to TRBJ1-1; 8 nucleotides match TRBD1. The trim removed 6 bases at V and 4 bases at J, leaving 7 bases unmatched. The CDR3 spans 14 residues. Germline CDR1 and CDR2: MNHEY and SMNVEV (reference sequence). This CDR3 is CASSPPGQGTEAFF. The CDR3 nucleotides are TGTGCCAGCAGCCCACCCGGACAGGGCACTGAAGCTTTCTTT.

CDR3: CASSPPNGANYGYTF. In nucleotides, the CDR3 is TGTGCCAGCTCACCACCAAACGGAGCTAACTATGGCTACACCTTC. The gene calls are TRBV18 and TRBJ1-2; D is unresolved. CDR1 KGHSH and CDR2 LQKENI come from the germline V gene. V was shortened by 0 bases and J by 0 bases, with 8 bases between the two germline ends. The CDR3 totals 15 residues.

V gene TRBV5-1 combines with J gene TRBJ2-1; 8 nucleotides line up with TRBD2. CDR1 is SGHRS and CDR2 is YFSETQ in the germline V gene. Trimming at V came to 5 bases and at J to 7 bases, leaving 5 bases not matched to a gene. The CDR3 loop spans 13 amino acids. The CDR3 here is CASSSGLVNEQFF. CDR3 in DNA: TGCGCCAGCAGTTCGGGACTAGTAAATGAGCAGTTCTTC.

CDR3 coding DNA: TGTGCCAGTATGTACAGCTTCAATCAGCCCCAGCATTTT. Translated, it gives CASMYSFNQPQHF. V gene TRBV19 combines with J gene TRBJ1-5; D gene unclear. CDR1 and CDR2 (germline): LNHDA, SQIVND (reference sequence). V gave up 7 bases and J gave up 3 bases, with 10 bases separating them. The CDR3 loop spans 13 amino acids.

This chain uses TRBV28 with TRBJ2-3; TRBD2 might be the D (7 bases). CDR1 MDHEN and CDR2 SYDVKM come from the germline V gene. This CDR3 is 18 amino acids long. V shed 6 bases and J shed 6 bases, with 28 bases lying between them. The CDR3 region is CASSHRGLRRELYDTQYF. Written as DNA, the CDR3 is TGTGCCAGCAGCCATCGGGGGCTACGGCGGGAGCTCTATGATACGCAGTATTTT.

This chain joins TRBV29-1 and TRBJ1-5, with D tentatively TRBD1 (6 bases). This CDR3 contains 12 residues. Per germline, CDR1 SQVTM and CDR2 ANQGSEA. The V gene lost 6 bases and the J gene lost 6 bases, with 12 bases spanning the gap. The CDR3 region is CSVRGAGQPQHF. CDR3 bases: TGCAGCGTAAGGGGGGCGGGTCAGCCCCAGCATTTT.

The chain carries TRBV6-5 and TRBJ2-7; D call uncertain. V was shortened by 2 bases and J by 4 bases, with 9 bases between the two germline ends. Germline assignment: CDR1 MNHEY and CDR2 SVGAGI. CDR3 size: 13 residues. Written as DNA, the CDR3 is TGTGCCAGCAGTTACCTTGGTGTTTACGAGCAGTACTTC. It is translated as CASSYLGVYEQYF.

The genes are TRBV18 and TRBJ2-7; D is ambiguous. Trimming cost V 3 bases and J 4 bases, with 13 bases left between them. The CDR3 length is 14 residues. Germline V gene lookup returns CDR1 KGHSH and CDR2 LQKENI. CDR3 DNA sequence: TGTGCCAGCTCACCCTCCACTTCTAGTTACGAGCAGTACTTC. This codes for CASSPSTSSYEQYF.

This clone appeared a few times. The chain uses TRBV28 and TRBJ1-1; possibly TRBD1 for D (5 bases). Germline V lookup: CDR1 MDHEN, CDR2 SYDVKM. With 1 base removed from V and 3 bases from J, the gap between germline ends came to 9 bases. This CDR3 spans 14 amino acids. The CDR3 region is CASSLLGVDTEAFF. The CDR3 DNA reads TGTGCCAGCAGTTTATTGGGGGTGGACACTGAAGCTTTCTTT.

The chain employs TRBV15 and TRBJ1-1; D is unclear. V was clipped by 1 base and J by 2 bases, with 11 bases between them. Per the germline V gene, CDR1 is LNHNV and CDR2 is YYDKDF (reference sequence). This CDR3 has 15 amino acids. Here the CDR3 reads CATSRGPADNTEAFF. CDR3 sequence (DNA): TGTGCCACCAGCAGAGGTCCGGCAGACAACACTGAAGCTTTCTTT.

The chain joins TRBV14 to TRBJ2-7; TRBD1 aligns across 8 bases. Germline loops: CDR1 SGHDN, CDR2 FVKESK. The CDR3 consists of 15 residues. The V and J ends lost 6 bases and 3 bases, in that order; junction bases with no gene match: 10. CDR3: CASSRNDRGYYEQYF. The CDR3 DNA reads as TGTGCCAGCAGTCGTAATGACAGGGGCTACTACGAGCAGTACTTC.

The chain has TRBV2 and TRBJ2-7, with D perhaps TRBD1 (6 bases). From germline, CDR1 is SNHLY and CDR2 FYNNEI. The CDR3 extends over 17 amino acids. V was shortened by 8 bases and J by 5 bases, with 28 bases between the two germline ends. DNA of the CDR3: TGTGCCAGCGGGGTAGTGGGGAAAACAGGGAGAAGTAACGAGCAGTACTTC. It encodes CASGVVGKTGRSNEQYF.

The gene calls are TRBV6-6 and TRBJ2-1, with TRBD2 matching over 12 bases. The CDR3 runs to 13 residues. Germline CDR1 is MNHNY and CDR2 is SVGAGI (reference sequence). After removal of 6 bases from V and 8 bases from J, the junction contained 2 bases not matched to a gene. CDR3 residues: CASRTSGSDEQFF. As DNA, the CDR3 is TGTGCCAGCAGGACTAGCGGGAGCGATGAGCAGTTCTTC.

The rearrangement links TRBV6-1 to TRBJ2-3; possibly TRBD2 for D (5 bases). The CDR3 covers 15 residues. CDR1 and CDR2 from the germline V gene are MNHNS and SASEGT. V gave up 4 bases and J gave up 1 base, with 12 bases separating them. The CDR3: CASSVSADRTDTQYF. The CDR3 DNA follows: TGTGCCAGCAGTGTCTCAGCGGACCGCACAGATACGCAGTATTTT.

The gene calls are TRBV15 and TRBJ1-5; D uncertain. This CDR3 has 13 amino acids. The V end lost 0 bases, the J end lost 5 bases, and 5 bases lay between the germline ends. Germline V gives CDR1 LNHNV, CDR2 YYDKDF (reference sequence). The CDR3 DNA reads TGTGCCACCAGCAGAGATCCCGATCAGCCCCAGCATTTT. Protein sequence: CATSRDPDQPQHF.